The 11 T cell receptor beta chains listed next were all sequenced from one sample in a study of T cells in Graves' hyperthyroidism and ophthalmopathy. It was RNA transcripts that yielded the amplified TCR beta CDR3 regions. An initial round of RT-PCR targeting the TCR CDR3 relied on the HTBI primer set. Each CDR3 protein is one row after TCRdb ran MiXCR on the multiplex PCR reads. The table records 500,000 or so distinct CDR3 sequences, approximately 17% of them present only once. The specimen was blood. These receptors all come from a woman aged 18-30 years with Graves' ophthalmopathy.

This clonotype was observed a few times. Possible read error: a much larger clone is one base away. The chain is built from TRBV28 and TRBJ1-6; possible D gene TRBD1, 6 bases. The CDR3 covers 15 residues. The germline CDR1 and CDR2 sequences are MDHEN and SYDVKM. The chain's CDR3 is CASNLGGFDNSPLHF. The CDR3 DNA is TGTGCCAGCAATTTAGGGGGATTCGATAATTCACCCCTCCACTTT.

This clonotype was seen many times. The chain couples TRBV16 to TRBJ1-1; TRBD1 might be the D (6 bases). The V and J ends lost 1 base and 5 bases respectively, with 14 bases between them. The CDR3 contains 15 residues. The germline V gene encodes CDR1 KGHSY and CDR2 FQNENV. The CDR3 DNA reads TGTGCCAGCAGCCAATGGGCAGGGGAGGTTACTGAAGCTTTCTTT. It is translated as CASSQWAGEVTEAFF.

The V and J genes are TRBV12-3 or TRBV12-4 and TRBJ2-5; D is perhaps TRBD1 (6 bases). V was shortened by 4 bases and J by 4 bases, with 10 bases between the two germline ends. This CDR3 is 13 amino acids long. The DNA for the CDR3 is TGTGCCAGCAGTTCGGGGACACTAGAGACCCAGTACTTC. Translation: CASSSGTLETQYF.

There are many counts of this clonotype. The rearrangement uses TRBV27 and TRBJ1-2; perhaps TRBD1 as D (6 bases). The V end lost 6 bases, the J end lost 3 bases, and 17 bases lay between the germline ends. The V gene's germline CDR1 is MNHEY and CDR2 SMNVEV (reference sequence). This CDR3 has 15 amino acids. CDR3 in amino acids: CASSLQGALDYGYTF. The CDR3 DNA follows: TGTGCCAGCAGCCTACAGGGCGCCTTGGACTATGGCTACACCTTC.

The chain employs TRBV6-1 and TRBJ2-1; the match to TRBD1 covers 7 bases. Trimming took 7 bases from V and 2 from J; bases not matched to a gene: 8. The germline V gene has CDR1 MNHNS and CDR2 SASEGT. The CDR3 totals 15 residues. CDR3 in amino acids: CASNPLDRAYNEQFF. The DNA of the CDR3 is TGTGCCAGCAACCCCTTAGACAGGGCCTACAATGAGCAGTTCTTC.

This rearrangement joins TRBV27 to TRBJ1-6; D possibly corresponds to TRBD1 (5 bases). CDR1 and CDR2 (germline): MNHEY, SMNVEV (reference sequence). The CDR3 has 15 amino acids. V shed 5 bases and J shed 10 bases, with 18 bases lying between them. CDR3 amino acids: CASSPNKGVTSPLHF. Here the CDR3 DNA reads TGTGCCAGCAGTCCCAATAAAGGGGTGACCTCACCCCTCCACTTT.

V is TRBV28 and J is TRBJ2-7, with 10 nucleotides matching TRBD1. This CDR3 region has 15 residues. J lost 7 bases, V lost 5 bases, and 11 bases had no gene match. CDR1 and CDR2 from the germline V gene are MDHEN and SYDVKM. The chain's CDR3 is CASSVPGQGNKEQYF. In nucleotides, the CDR3 is TGTGCCAGCAGTGTACCGGGACAGGGGAATAAGGAGCAGTACTTC.

This clonotype was detected only a few times. V is TRBV4-2 and J is TRBJ1-1; D gene unclear. Germline V gene data show CDR1 as LGHNA and CDR2 as YNFKEQ. Trimming took off 0 bases at V and 5 bases at J, with 7 bases between the two ends. There are 13 residues in the CDR3. CDR3 bases: TGTGCCAGCAGCCAAGATATGAGGACTGAAGCTTTCTTT. Its translation: CASSQDMRTEAFF.

This clonotype came up many times. J is TRBJ2-3 and V is TRBV7-9; 13 bases align to TRBD2. This CDR3 spans 19 amino acids. Trimming cost V 4 bases and J 4 bases; bases outside gene matches: 14. CDR1 is SEHNR and CDR2 is FQNEAQ in the germline V gene (reference sequence). The CDR3 DNA sequence: TGTGCCAGCAGCTCATGGACTAGCGGGAGCGGGATTTATGCAGATACGCAGTATTTT. It is translated as CASSSWTSGSGIYADTQYF.

This clonotype has ten or more counts. The rearrangement links TRBV2 to TRBJ2-5, with D possibly being TRBD1 (5 bases). The CDR3 runs 13 residues. Germline CDR1 is SNHLY and CDR2 is FYNNEI. V gave up 5 bases and J gave up 3 bases, with 10 bases separating them. CDR3 sequence: CASSRQPKETQYF. The CDR3 bases are TGTGCCAGCAGTAGACAGCCCAAAGAGACCCAGTACTTC.

In this sample, this clonotype turned up many times. CDR3 bases: TGTGCCAGCAGTGACCTCGGACAGGGCAAAATCTATGGCTACACCTTC. It encodes CASSDLGQGKIYGYTF. The chain employs TRBV2 and TRBJ1-2, with 8 bases identical to TRBD1. The germline gives CDR1 SNHLY, CDR2 FYNNEI. The CDR3 has 16 amino acids. V gave up 3 bases and J gave up 4 bases; unmatched junction bases: 10.